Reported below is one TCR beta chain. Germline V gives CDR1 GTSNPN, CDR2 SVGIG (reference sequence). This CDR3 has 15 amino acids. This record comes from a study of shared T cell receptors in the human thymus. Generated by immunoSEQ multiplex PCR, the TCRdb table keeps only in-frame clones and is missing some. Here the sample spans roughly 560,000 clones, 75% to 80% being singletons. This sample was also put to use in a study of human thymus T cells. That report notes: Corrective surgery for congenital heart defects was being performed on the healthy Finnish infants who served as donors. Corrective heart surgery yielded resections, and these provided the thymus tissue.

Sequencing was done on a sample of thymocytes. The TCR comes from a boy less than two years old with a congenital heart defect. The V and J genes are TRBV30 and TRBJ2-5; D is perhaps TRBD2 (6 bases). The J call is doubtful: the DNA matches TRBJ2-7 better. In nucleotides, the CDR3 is TGTGCCTGGAGTGGTCGCGGGGAAATCTCCTACGAGCAGTACTTC. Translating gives CAWSGRGEISYEQYF.